The clone carrying this T cell receptor (beta chain) was seen more than once but under ten times. These data come from a study of T-cell reconstitution after alpha-beta-depleted transplantation in children. The germline gives CDR1 KGHSH, CDR2 LQKENI. The trim removed 2 bases at V and 6 bases at J, leaving 14 bases unmatched. The CDR3 has 18 residues. Unique molecular identifiers featured in how the TCRbeta library was prepared. MiXCR, applied by TCRdb to the PCR reads, yields one record per CDR3 protein. Here the sample spans 450,000 to 550,000 distinct CDR3 sequences, roughly 10% being singletons. The genes are TRBV18 and TRBJ2-2; 8 bases fit TRBD1. Material: PBMCs, mostly from graft donor cells, obtained 180 days after TCRalphabeta/CD19-depleted stem cell transplant. This clonotype was sampled from a female patient aged 2-15 years who had a stem cell transplant for aplastic anemia, so the T cells may come from the graft donor. The CDR3 loop reads CASSPEIRGRLVAGELFF. The CDR3 DNA reads TGTGCCAGCTCACCAGAGATCAGGGGGCGCTTGGTGGCCGGGGAGCTGTTTTTT.